The clone carrying this TCR beta chain was seen ten or more times. Its antigen is unknown. CDR1 KGHSH and CDR2 LQKENI come from the germline V gene. The CDR3 is made up of 14 amino acids. V lost 2 bases, J lost 9 bases, and 7 bases stayed unmatched. By 5'RACE with 10-nucleotide random UMIs, the cDNA was made. Each CDR3 protein is one row after TCRdb ran MiXCR on the 5' RACE reads. The sample carries around 40,000 distinct CDR3 sequences, about an eighth recorded once. The record originates from a study of neurological immune-mediated disorders. Broader study findings: Because no CDR3 amino acid sequences were shared across subjects by expanded clones, private repertoires were suggested in all groups.

Preparation of the unsorted libraries drew on 2 million PBMCs stored at -80 C. The TCR originated in a female donor in good health. The chain uses TRBV18 and TRBJ2-1; 7 bases line up with TRBD2. Material for sequencing was PBMCs. The CDR3 region is CASSPSGATAEQFF. The CDR3 DNA reads as TGTGCCAGCTCACCAAGCGGGGCGACGGCTGAGCAGTTCTTC.